This T cell receptor (beta chain) was documented in a study of human T cells and chemical hapten exposure. This clonotype was counted ten times or more. The antigen remains unidentified. Time point here: pre-sensitization, week 0. The treatment was: therapeutic diphenylcyclopropenone sensitization with weekly scalp DPC. TCRdb processed the RACE reads anew with MiXCR; each CDR3 protein has one entry. The sample carries 300,000 to 450,000 distinct CDR3 sequences, 5% to 6.5% recorded once. Points from the study as a whole: Because they had alopecia, donors may respond immunologically unlike healthy people.

V shed 2 bases and J shed 2 bases, with 2 bases lying between them. CDR3 length equals 12 residues. Germline loops: CDR1 SGHTA, CDR2 FQGNSA. The chain employs TRBV7-2 and TRBJ2-3; D ambiguous. This sample comprised whole blood, obtained in connection with sensitization to the hapten diphenylcyclopropenone (DPC). The receptor's source is a woman in her fifties or sixties with alopecia areata. Some clones in this sample may be carry-over from other donors' samples. The CDR3 region is CASSLLTDTQYF. The CDR3 bases are TGTGCCAGCAGCTTACTCACAGATACGCAGTATTTT.